One TCR beta chain is described in this entry. This entry comes from a study of cytomegalovirus exposure and HLA in healthy donors. After removal of 2 bases from V and 0 bases from J, the junction contained 6 bases not matched to a gene. The CDR3 loop spans 17 amino acids. Germline V gene lookup returns CDR1 SEHNR and CDR2 FQNEAQ (reference sequence). PCR was performed using 60 Vbeta and 13 Jbeta primers. Method: immunoSEQ multiplex PCR; TCRdb's copy keeps in-frame clones and lacks some. The sample carries over 85,000 clones, over 60% recorded once. The sequence came from a woman aged 60-75 years in good health and CMV-seropositive. Sequenced material: PBMCs. V gene TRBV7-9 combines with J gene TRBJ2-3, with 9 bases matching TRBD2. The CDR3 nucleotides read TGTGCCAGCAGCTTAACGGCTAGCGGGACGAGCACAGATACGCAGTATTTT. Translation: CASSLTASGTSTDTQYF.